The rows below give T cell receptor beta chains drawn from one sample of a study of Graves' ophthalmopathy and Graves' hyperthyroidism. TCRdb called the multiplex PCR reads again in MiXCR, with one record for every CDR3 protein. The table lists 40,000 to 45,000 distinct CDR3 sequences, more than 45% of them singletons. What was sequenced was peripheral blood. These receptors were collected from an adult man with Graves' ophthalmopathy. The CDR3 runs from the conserved cysteine through the conserved F or W. The order of the fields is J gene, V gene, D gene, clone size, CDR3 protein, CDR3 DNA. The D gene is left open where the match is weak. Size is stated for part of the rows, as once, few or many counts, or as a class when the clone is expanded.

j_call: TRBJ1-5; v_call: TRBV10-2; d_call: TRBD1; clone_size: .; cdr3_aa: CASTGQGGSQPQHF; cdr3_nt: TGCGCCAGCACCGGACAGGGTGGTAGCCAGCCCCAGCATTTT
j_call: TRBJ2-7; v_call: TRBV9; d_call: TRBD1; clone_size: many; cdr3_aa: CASSVGTGVGYEQYF; cdr3_nt: TGTGCCAGCAGCGTCGGGACAGGGGTAGGCTACGAGCAGTACTTC
j_call: TRBJ1-6; v_call: TRBV6-6; d_call: .; clone_size: many; cdr3_aa: CASSSPSSSYNSPLHF; cdr3_nt: TGTGCCAGCAGTTCTCCTTCAAGCTCCTATAATTCACCCCTCCACTTT
j_call: TRBJ1-3; v_call: TRBV20-1; d_call: .; clone_size: .; cdr3_aa: CSAMDGNTIYF; cdr3_nt: TGCAGTGCTATGGACGGAAACACCATATATTTT
j_call: TRBJ2-7; v_call: TRBV19; d_call: .; clone_size: .; cdr3_aa: CASSMRPYEQYF; cdr3_nt: TGTGCCAGTAGTATGCGCCCCTACGAGCAGTACTTC
j_call: TRBJ2-5; v_call: TRBV12-3/TRBV12-4; d_call: .; clone_size: .; cdr3_aa: CASSLMGRETQYF; cdr3_nt: TGTGCCAGCAGTTTAATGGGACGCGAGACCCAGTACTTC
j_call: TRBJ2-4; v_call: TRBV6-2/TRBV6-3; d_call: TRBD1; clone_size: .; cdr3_aa: CASRPQGAENIQYF; cdr3_nt: TGTGCCAGCAGGCCACAGGGGGCAGAAAACATTCAGTACTTC
j_call: TRBJ1-5; v_call: TRBV10-2; d_call: .; clone_size: .; cdr3_aa: CASRDGSNQLQHF; cdr3_nt: TGCGCCAGCAGGGACGGCAGCAATCAGCTCCAGCATTTT
j_call: TRBJ1-6; v_call: TRBV6-2/TRBV6-3; d_call: TRBD1; clone_size: many; cdr3_aa: CASRTGLNSPLHF; cdr3_nt: TGTGCCAGCAGGACAGGGCTTAATTCACCCCTCCACTTT
j_call: TRBJ2-3; v_call: TRBV27; d_call: .; clone_size: many; cdr3_aa: CASRPSGSTDTQYF; cdr3_nt: TGTGCCAGCAGGCCCAGCGGGAGCACAGATACGCAGTATTTT
j_call: TRBJ1-2; v_call: TRBV14; d_call: .; clone_size: .; cdr3_aa: CASSQSNYGYTF; cdr3_nt: TGTGCCAGCAGCCAAAGTAACTATGGCTACACCTTC
j_call: TRBJ2-7; v_call: TRBV29-1; d_call: .; clone_size: .; cdr3_aa: CSVGGLYEQYF; cdr3_nt: TGCAGCGTTGGGGGGCTGTACGAGCAGTACTTC
j_call: TRBJ2-2; v_call: TRBV24-1; d_call: TRBD2; clone_size: once; cdr3_aa: CATRSGANTGELFF; cdr3_nt: TGTGCCACCCGAAGCGGGGCGAACACCGGGGAGCTGTTTTTT
j_call: TRBJ1-1; v_call: TRBV2; d_call: .; clone_size: .; cdr3_aa: CATKGTTTEAFF; cdr3_nt: TGTGCCACCAAGGGGACGACGACTGAAGCTTTCTTT
j_call: TRBJ1-6; v_call: TRBV10-3; d_call: .; clone_size: medium-sized; cdr3_aa: CAISELDSPLHF; cdr3_nt: TGTGCCATCAGTGAGCTGGATTCACCCCTCCACTTT
j_call: TRBJ2-2; v_call: TRBV25-1; d_call: .; clone_size: .; cdr3_aa: CASLTNNGELFF; cdr3_nt: TGTGCCAGCCTTACAAATAACGGGGAGCTGTTTTTT
j_call: TRBJ1-5; v_call: TRBV19; d_call: TRBD1; clone_size: .; cdr3_aa: CASSIAGGRQPQHF; cdr3_nt: TGTGCCAGTAGTATAGCAGGGGGACGACAGCCCCAGCATTTT
j_call: TRBJ1-4; v_call: TRBV7-9; d_call: TRBD1; clone_size: .; cdr3_aa: CASSPPTGYEKLFF; cdr3_nt: TGTGCCAGCAGCCCGCCGACAGGGTATGAAAAACTGTTTTTT
j_call: TRBJ2-5; v_call: TRBV7-2; d_call: TRBD2; clone_size: medium-sized; cdr3_aa: CASSLWGRGQETQYF; cdr3_nt: TGTGCCAGCAGCTTATGGGGGAGGGGCCAAGAGACCCAGTACTTC
j_call: TRBJ2-7; v_call: TRBV10-3; d_call: TRBD2; clone_size: medium-sized; cdr3_aa: CAISESGAGGLSSYEQYF; cdr3_nt: TGTGCCATCAGTGAGTCTGGGGCGGGAGGGCTCAGCTCCTACGAGCAGTACTTC
j_call: TRBJ2-3; v_call: TRBV11-2; d_call: TRBD2; clone_size: many; cdr3_aa: CASSLLPGLTRSTDTQYF; cdr3_nt: TGTGCCAGCAGCTTACTCCCGGGACTAACTAGAAGCACAGATACGCAGTATTTT
j_call: TRBJ2-1; v_call: TRBV15; d_call: TRBD2; clone_size: .; cdr3_aa: CATSSQGSGGGSYNEQFF; cdr3_nt: TGTGCCACCAGCAGCCAAGGTAGCGGGGGGGGAAGCTACAATGAGCAGTTCTTC
j_call: TRBJ2-1; v_call: TRBV12-3/TRBV12-4; d_call: .; clone_size: many; cdr3_aa: CASSLLAYNEQFF; cdr3_nt: TGTGCCAGCAGTTTACTGGCCTACAATGAGCAGTTCTTC
j_call: TRBJ2-3; v_call: TRBV6-4; d_call: TRBD2; clone_size: many; cdr3_aa: CASSDSSGRGTDTQYF; cdr3_nt: TGTGCCAGCAGTGACTCGTCAGGGAGGGGCACAGATACGCAGTATTTT
j_call: TRBJ1-5; v_call: TRBV9; d_call: TRBD1; clone_size: many; cdr3_aa: CASSIGTGVMESQHF; cdr3_nt: TGTGCCAGCAGCATAGGGACAGGGGTTATGGAGTCCCAGCATTTT
j_call: TRBJ2-1; v_call: TRBV6-4; d_call: TRBD2; clone_size: .; cdr3_aa: CASSDRGGSEQFF; cdr3_nt: TGTGCCAGCAGTGACAGGGGAGGGTCTGAGCAGTTCTTC
j_call: TRBJ1-2; v_call: TRBV12-3/TRBV12-4; d_call: TRBD1; clone_size: once; cdr3_aa: CASSFGQGGGQNYGYTF; cdr3_nt: TGTGCCAGCAGTTTCGGACAGGGGGGGGGCCAGAACTATGGCTACACCTTC
j_call: TRBJ2-4; v_call: TRBV7-9; d_call: .; clone_size: many; cdr3_aa: CASSLSSADGATRAKNIQYF; cdr3_nt: TGTGCCAGCAGCTTAAGCTCTGCGGACGGGGCTACGAGAGCCAAAAACATTCAGTACTTC
j_call: TRBJ1-5; v_call: TRBV20-1; d_call: .; clone_size: .; cdr3_aa: CSASTQGINQPQHF; cdr3_nt: TGCAGTGCCTCAACTCAGGGGATTAATCAGCCCCAGCATTTT
j_call: TRBJ2-7; v_call: TRBV15; d_call: TRBD1; clone_size: .; cdr3_aa: CATSRPGTAYEQYF; cdr3_nt: TGTGCCACCAGCAGACCCGGGACAGCCTACGAGCAGTACTTC